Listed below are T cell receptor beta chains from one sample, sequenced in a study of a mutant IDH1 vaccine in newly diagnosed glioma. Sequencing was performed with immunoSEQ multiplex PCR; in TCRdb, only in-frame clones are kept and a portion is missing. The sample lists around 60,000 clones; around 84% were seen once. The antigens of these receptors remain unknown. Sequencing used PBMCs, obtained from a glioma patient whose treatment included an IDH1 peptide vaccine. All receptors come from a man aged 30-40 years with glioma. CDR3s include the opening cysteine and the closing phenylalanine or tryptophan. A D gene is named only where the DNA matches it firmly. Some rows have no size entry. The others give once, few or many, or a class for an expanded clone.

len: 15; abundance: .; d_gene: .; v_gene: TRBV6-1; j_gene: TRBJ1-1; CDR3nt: TGTGCCAGCAGTGAAGCGCGGGGTTCGAACACTGAAGCTTTCTTT; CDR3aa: CASSEARGSNTEAFF
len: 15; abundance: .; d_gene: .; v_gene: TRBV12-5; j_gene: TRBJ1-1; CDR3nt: TGTGCTAGTGGTCCCGGGGGGGGGTTGTTCCCTGAAGCTTTCTTT; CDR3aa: CASGPGGGLFPEAFF
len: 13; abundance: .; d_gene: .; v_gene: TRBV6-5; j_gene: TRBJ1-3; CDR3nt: TGTGCCAGCAGGCGGGGGGGGGCCGCCACCATATATTTT; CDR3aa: CASRRGGAATIYF
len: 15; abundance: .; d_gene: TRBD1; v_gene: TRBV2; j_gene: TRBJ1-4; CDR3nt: TGTGCCAGCAGTTACGACAGGGGAACTAATGAAAAACTGTTTTTT; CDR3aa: CASSYDRGTNEKLFF
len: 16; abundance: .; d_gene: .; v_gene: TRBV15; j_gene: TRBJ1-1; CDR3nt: TGTGCCACCAGCCGTACCGCAAGAACTCTGAACACTGAAGCTTTCTTT; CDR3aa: CATSRTARTLNTEAFF
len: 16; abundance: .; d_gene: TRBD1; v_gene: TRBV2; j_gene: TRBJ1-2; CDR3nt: TGTGCCAGCAAAGGGACAGGGGTCAATCCAGTCTATGGCTACACCTTC; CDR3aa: CASKGTGVNPVYGYTF
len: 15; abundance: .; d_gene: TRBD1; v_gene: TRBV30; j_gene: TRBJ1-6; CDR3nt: TGTGCCTGGAGTGTGAAAGACAGGGATAATTCACCCCTCCACTTT; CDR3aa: CAWSVKDRDNSPLHF
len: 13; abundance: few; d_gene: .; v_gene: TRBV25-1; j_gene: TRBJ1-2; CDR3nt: TGTGCCAGCAGTGAATTGATAAAGTCTGGCTACACCTTC; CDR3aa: CASSELIKSGYTF
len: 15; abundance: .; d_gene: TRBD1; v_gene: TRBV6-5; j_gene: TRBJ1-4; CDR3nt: TGTGCCAGCAAACACGGACAGGGGCGAAAAGAAAAACTGTTTTTT; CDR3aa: CASKHGQGRKEKLFF
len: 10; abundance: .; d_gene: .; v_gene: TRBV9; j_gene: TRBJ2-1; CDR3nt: TGTGCCAGCAGCGGCGATGAGCAGTTCTTC; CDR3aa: CASSGDEQFF
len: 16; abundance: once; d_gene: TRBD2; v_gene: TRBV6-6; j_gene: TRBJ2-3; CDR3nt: TGTGCCAGCAGTTACTACGGCGGGGGGGGTACAGATACGCAGTATTTT; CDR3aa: CASSYYGGGGTDTQYF
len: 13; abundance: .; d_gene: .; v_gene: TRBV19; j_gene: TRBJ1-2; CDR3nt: TGTGCCAGTACCGGGGAGGCCCTGGATGGCTACACCTTC; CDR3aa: CASTGEALDGYTF
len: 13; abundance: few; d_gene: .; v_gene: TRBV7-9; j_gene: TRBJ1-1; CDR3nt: TGTGCCAGCAGCCTCAGTGGGGAGGGGAAAGCTTTCTTT; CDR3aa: CASSLSGEGKAFF
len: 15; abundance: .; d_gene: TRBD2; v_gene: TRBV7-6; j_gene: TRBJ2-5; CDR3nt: TGTGCCAGCAGCTTACGGGGGGTGCCACAAGAGACCCAGTACTTC; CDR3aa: CASSLRGVPQETQYF
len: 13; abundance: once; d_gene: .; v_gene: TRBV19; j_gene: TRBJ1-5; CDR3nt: TGTGCCAGTAGCAAAAATACCGATCAGCCCCAGCATTTT; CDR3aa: CASSKNTDQPQHF
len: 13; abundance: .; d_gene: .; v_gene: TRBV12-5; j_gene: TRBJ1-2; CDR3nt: TGTGCTAGTGGTTTGGGGATCTCCTATGGCTACACCTTC; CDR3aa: CASGLGISYGYTF
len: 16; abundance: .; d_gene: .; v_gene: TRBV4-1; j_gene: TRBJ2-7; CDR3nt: TGCGCCAGCAGCCAAGATGGAGGAGGGGCTCTCTACGAGCAGTACTTC; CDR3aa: CASSQDGGGALYEQYF
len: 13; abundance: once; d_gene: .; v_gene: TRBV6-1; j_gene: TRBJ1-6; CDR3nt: TGTGCCAGCAGCGATCCTTATAATTCACCCCTCCACTTT; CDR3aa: CASSDPYNSPLHF
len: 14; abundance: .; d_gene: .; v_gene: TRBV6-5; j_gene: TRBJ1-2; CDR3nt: TGTGCCAGCAGCAGGGGAAAACCTAACTATGGCTACACCTTC; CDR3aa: CASSRGKPNYGYTF
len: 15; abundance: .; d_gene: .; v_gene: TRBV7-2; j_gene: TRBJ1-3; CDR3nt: TGTGCCAGCAGCTCGTACCCCCCCTCTGGAAACACCATATATTTT; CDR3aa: CASSSYPPSGNTIYF
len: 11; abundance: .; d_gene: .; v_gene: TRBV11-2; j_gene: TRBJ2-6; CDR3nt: TGTGCCAGCAGCCCGGCCAACGTCCTGACTTTC; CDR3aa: CASSPANVLTF
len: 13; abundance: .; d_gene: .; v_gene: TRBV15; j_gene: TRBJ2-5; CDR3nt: TGTGCCACCAGCAGAGTGAACCAAGAGACCCAGTACTTC; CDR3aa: CATSRVNQETQYF
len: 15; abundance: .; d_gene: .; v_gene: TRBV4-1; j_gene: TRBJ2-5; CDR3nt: TGCGCCAGCAGCCTTACTGGGGGGGGCCGGGAGACCCAGTACTTC; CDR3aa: CASSLTGGGRETQYF
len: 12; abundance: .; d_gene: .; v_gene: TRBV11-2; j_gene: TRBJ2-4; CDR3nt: TGTGCCAGCAGCCAAGACGAAAACATTCAGTACTTC; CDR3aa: CASSQDENIQYF
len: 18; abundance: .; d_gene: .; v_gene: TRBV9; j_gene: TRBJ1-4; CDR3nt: TGTGCCAGCAGCGTAGGGGGTTGGGGCGACAGGACGAATGAAAAACTGTTTTTT; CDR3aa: CASSVGGWGDRTNEKLFF
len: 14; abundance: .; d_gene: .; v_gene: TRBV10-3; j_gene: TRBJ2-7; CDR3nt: TGTGCCATCAGTGTAGGAGGTGTCTCCTACGAGCAGTACTTC; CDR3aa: CAISVGGVSYEQYF
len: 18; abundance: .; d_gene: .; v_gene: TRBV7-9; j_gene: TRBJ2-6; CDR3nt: TGTGCCAGCAGCCGAACCCGGGGCCGGTTCTCTGGGGCCAACGTCCTGACTTTC; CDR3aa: CASSRTRGRFSGANVLTF
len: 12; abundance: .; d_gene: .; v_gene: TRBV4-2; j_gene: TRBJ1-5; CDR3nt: TGTGCCAGCAGCCAAGCAGATCAGCCCCAGCATTTT; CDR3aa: CASSQADQPQHF
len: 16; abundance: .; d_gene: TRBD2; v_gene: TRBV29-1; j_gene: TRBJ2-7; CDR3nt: TGCAGCGTTGAGATGGGCCTAGCGGGGGGCCGCTACGAGCAGTACTTC; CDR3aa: CSVEMGLAGGRYEQYF
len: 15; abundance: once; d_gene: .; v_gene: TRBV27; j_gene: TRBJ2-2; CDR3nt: TGTGCCAGCAGTTTAGTAGGGGCCAACACCGGGGAGCTGTTTTTT; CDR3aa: CASSLVGANTGELFF
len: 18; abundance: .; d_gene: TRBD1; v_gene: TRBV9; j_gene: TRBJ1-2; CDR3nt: TGTGCCAGCAGCGGCGAACCCCTCGGACAGGGGCGAAGCTATGGCTACACCTTC; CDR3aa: CASSGEPLGQGRSYGYTF
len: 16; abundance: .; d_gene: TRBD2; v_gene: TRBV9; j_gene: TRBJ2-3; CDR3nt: TGTGCCAGCAGCCCAGGCGCTAGCGGGGGGGGAGATACGCAGTATTTT; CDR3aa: CASSPGASGGGDTQYF
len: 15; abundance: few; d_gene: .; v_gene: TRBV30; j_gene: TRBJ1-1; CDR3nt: TGTGCCTGGAGCGGCGGGGTTAGGTTGAACACTGAAGCTTTCTTT; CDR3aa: CAWSGGVRLNTEAFF
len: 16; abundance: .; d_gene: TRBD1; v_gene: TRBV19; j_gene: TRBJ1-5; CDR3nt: TGTGCCAGTAGTATAGCAACAGGGGGCAGTGCTAAGCCCCAGCATTTT; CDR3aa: CASSIATGGSAKPQHF
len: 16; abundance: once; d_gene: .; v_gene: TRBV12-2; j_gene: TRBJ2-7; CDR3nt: TGTGCAAGTCGCCCGACCCCAGGTAAGGGATCCTACGAGCAGTACTTC; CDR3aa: CASRPTPGKGSYEQYF
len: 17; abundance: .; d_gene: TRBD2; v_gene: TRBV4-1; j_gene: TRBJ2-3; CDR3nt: TGCGCCAGCAGCCAAGATTTTAGCGGGGGGGCCGGAGATACGCAGTATTTT; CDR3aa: CASSQDFSGGAGDTQYF
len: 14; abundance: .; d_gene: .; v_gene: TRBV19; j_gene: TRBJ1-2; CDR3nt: TGTGCCAGTACGACAGGTTTAGTTTCTTTTGGCTACACCTTC; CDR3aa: CASTTGLVSFGYTF